What follows are 15 T cell receptor beta chains derived from one specimen sequenced in a study of blood T cell repertoires in COVID-19. Sequenced by immunoSEQ multiplex PCR; TCRdb stores in-frame clones only, minus some. The repertoire includes about 63,000 clones, roughly 76% of them detected once, and 50% sits in the top ten. Specimen: peripheral blood. The receptor set was obtained from a woman at least 80 years old with acute or convalescent COVID-19.

This chain joins TRBV11-3 and TRBJ2-1; perhaps TRBD2 as D (6 bases). V lost 3 bases and J 2 bases, leaving 11 bases between the germline ends. This CDR3 has 15 residues. Germline V lookup: CDR1 SGHNT, CDR2 YENEEA. The CDR3 region has the DNA TGTGCCAGCAGCTTCCTAAGCGGGCCCTACAATGAGCAGTTCTTC. This sequence encodes CASSFLSGPYNEQFF.

In its sample, this clone was seen a few times. This chain uses TRBV28 with TRBJ1-2, with TRBD1 matching 7 bases. V trimming: 3 bases; J trimming: 3 bases; junction bases outside the gene matches: 1. The germline V gene encodes CDR1 MDHEN and CDR2 SYDVKM. The CDR3 length is 13 residues. CDR3 region: CASSFGTDYGYTF. In DNA, the CDR3 is TGTGCCAGCAGTTTCGGGACAGACTATGGCTACACCTTC.

The chain uses TRBV6-4 and TRBJ2-2, with 8 bases identical to TRBD2. The V gene end was trimmed by 2 bases and the J gene end by 3 bases; junction bases not matched to a gene: 5. CDR1 and CDR2 from the germline V gene are MRHNA and SNTAGT. This CDR3 spans 16 amino acids. In nucleotides, the CDR3 is TGTGCCAGCAGTGACACAACTAGCGGCGACACCGGGGAGCTGTTTTTT. Its translation: CASSDTTSGDTGELFF.

This clone has only a few counts. CDR3 in DNA: TGTGCCAGCAGTTACAGTGAGAGATATGGCTACACCTTC. This encodes CASSYSERYGYTF. This chain uses TRBV6-5 with TRBJ1-2; no reliable D call. With 2 bases removed from V and 5 bases from J, the gap between germline ends came to 9 bases. The CDR3 totals 13 residues. Germline assignment: CDR1 MNHEY and CDR2 SVGAGI.

The chain combines TRBV28 with TRBJ2-7; 11 bases are shared with TRBD2. The CDR3 contains 18 residues. Germline lookup yields CDR1 MDHEN and CDR2 SYDVKM. Losses at the gene ends were 5 bases for V and 2 bases for J; bases not matched to a gene: 14. The CDR3 spells CASSPWLAGGRTPYEQYF. In DNA form, the CDR3 reads TGTGCCAGCAGTCCTTGGCTAGCGGGAGGCCGAACCCCCTACGAGCAGTACTTC.

The gene calls are TRBV5-1 and TRBJ2-7; D might be TRBD2 (7 bases). Germline-derived CDR1 and CDR2 are SGHRS and YFSETQ. CDR3 size: 18 residues. Deletions cut 0 bases from V and 3 bases from J, with 22 bases between. The CDR3 DNA reads TGCGCCAGCAGCTTGGAATCGGGGGGCGGGTCCCCTTTCTACGAGCAGTACTTC. Protein: CASSLESGGGSPFYEQYF.

V usage is TRBV29-1 and J usage is TRBJ1-2; possibly TRBD1 for D (5 bases). This CDR3 is 15 amino acids long. Germline V gene sequence: CDR1 SQVTM, CDR2 ANQGSEA. Trimming removed 4 bases from V and 0 bases from J, with 15 bases in between. The CDR3 bases are TGCAGCGTTGGGAGTGTTCCAGGGACTAACTATGGCTACACCTTC. As protein: CSVGSVPGTNYGYTF.

The rearrangement uses TRBV28 and TRBJ1-5; the D is unclear. The CDR3 extends over 19 amino acids. The germline CDR1 and CDR2 sequences are MDHEN and SYDVKM. V was trimmed by 8 bases and J by 0 bases, leaving 26 bases between them. The CDR3 here is CASRPAWREGIYSNQPQHF. The CDR3 DNA sequence: TGTGCCAGCCGCCCCGCCTGGCGGGAAGGAATTTATAGCAATCAGCCCCAGCATTTT.

In the case of this clone: This specimen includes other DNA sequences encoding the same CDR3. J is TRBJ2-7 and V is TRBV3-1 (or the pseudogene TRBV3-2); no firm D call. Trimming cost V 1 base and J 6 bases, with 4 bases left between them. Per the germline V gene, CDR1 is LGHDT and CDR2 is YNNKEL (reference sequence). The CDR3 is 11 amino acids. In DNA, the CDR3 is TGTGCCAGCAGCCAAGTCTCCGAGCAGTACTTC. It is translated as CASSQVSEQYF.

The chain recombines TRBV28 with TRBJ2-3; 8 bases align to TRBD2. The CDR3 runs to 18 residues. Germline V gene sequence: CDR1 MDHEN, CDR2 SYDVKM. V was pared by 1 base and J by 4 bases, with 13 bases of the junction left unmatched. The CDR3 sequence: CASSLSGGYGRDSDTQYF. The CDR3 DNA follows: TGTGCCAGCAGTTTATCGGGGGGGTATGGGAGGGATTCAGATACGCAGTATTTT.

This clone has more than one count but fewer than ten. The chain has TRBV7-2 and TRBJ1-1; D gene unclear. V lost 5 bases and J lost 7, with 14 bases in between. CDR3 length equals 13 residues. Germline-derived CDR1 and CDR2 are SGHTA and FQGNSA. CDR3 coding DNA: TGTGCCAGCAGCCAAGGAGTATTCAGTGAAGCTTTCTTT. Protein sequence: CASSQGVFSEAFF.

V is TRBV7-8 and J is TRBJ2-5; the D gene is possibly TRBD2 (6 bases). V lost 2 bases and J lost 5, with 15 bases in between. Germline CDR1 and CDR2: SGHVS and FQNEAQ. This CDR3 has 15 residues. This CDR3 reads CASSLITGAVETQYF. For the CDR3, the DNA is TGTGCCAGCAGCTTAATTACGGGAGCGGTCGAGACCCAGTACTTC. The full variable domain, with the rest looked up from reference TRBV7-8 and TRBJ2-5, is GAGVSQSPRYKVAKRGQDVALRCDPISGHVSLFWYQQALGQGPEFLTYFQNEAQLDKSGLPSDRFFAERPEGSVSTLKIQRTQQEDSAVYLCASSLITGAVETQYFGPGTRLLVL.

The chain uses TRBV9 and TRBJ2-5; 14 bases agree with TRBD2. The CDR3 has 19 amino acids. The germline CDR1 and CDR2 sequences are SGDLS and YYNGEE. J gave up 2 bases and V 4 bases, and 13 bases lay outside the gene matches. The CDR3 here is CASSNPPGLAGERQETQYF. CDR3 nucleotide sequence: TGTGCCAGCAGCAACCCCCCGGGACTAGCGGGAGAGAGGCAAGAGACCCAGTACTTC.

The chain has TRBV28 and TRBJ2-7; 11 bases map to TRBD1. This CDR3 is built from 16 residues. In germline, CDR1 is MDHEN, CDR2 SYDVKM. Losses at the gene ends were 3 bases for V and 7 bases for J; bases not matched to a gene: 11. CDR3 coding DNA: TGTGCCAGCAGTTTCTCCCGGGACAGGGGGTTGGGAGAGCAGTACTTC. It translates to CASSFSRDRGLGEQYF.

This clone has only a few counts. The chain is built from TRBV12-2 and TRBJ1-5; TRBD1, as called in the table, went unchecked against the DNA. TRBV12-2 is classified as a pseudogene. CDR3 length: 20 residues. For the CDR3, the DNA is TGTGCAAGTCGCTTAGGGAAGGGGGCCCTAACCGACTATAGCAATCAGCCCCAGCATTTT. Residues: CASRLGKGALTDYSNQPQHF.